The next 24 T cell receptor beta chains were all read from a single sample in a study of spatial heterogeneity in lung cancer. TCRdb called the 5' RACE reads again in MiXCR, with one record for every CDR3 protein. The data contain 5,000 or so distinct CDR3 sequences, about 12% of them singletons. Time point defined: sample taken at primary tumor resection. This specimen was normal lung tissue next to the tumor, taken at surgery. The receptors here all came from a female donor with early-stage non-small cell lung cancer.

The chain has TRBV14 and TRBJ2-5; TRBD2 matches at 8 bases. This CDR3 is built from 14 residues. The J segment lost 7 bases and the V segment lost 0 bases, leaving 4 bases of the junction unmatched. Germline-derived CDR1 and CDR2 are SGHDN and FVKESK. CDR3 residues: CASSQDTAGGTQYF. CDR3 DNA sequence: TGTGCCAGCAGCCAAGATACCGCGGGGGGGACCCAGTACTTC.

The rearrangement uses TRBV7-2 and TRBJ1-6; no reliable D call. Per germline, CDR1 SGHTA and CDR2 FQGNSA. V was cut by 5 bases and J by 4 bases, with 6 bases left in between. This CDR3 spans 13 amino acids. The CDR3 coding sequence is TGTGCCAGCAGCCGGATGTATAATTCACCCCTCCACTTT. Protein product: CASSRMYNSPLHF. The full variable domain, its missing parts supplied by reference TRBV7-2 and TRBJ1-6, is GAGVSQSPSNKVTEKGKDVELRCDPISGHTALYWYRQSLGQGLEFLIYFQGNSAPDKSGLPSDRFSAERTGGSVSTLTIQRTQQEDSAVYLCASSRMYNSPLHFGNGTRLTVT.

This clonotype is judged medium-sized. The chain employs TRBV4-2 and TRBJ2-7; 7 positions agree with TRBD2. V shed 2 bases, J shed 5 bases, and the junction held 6 bases outside the gene matches. This CDR3 has 14 residues. Germline values: CDR1 LGHNA, CDR2 YNFKEQ. CDR3 residues: CASSQTGGRDEQYF. The DNA of the CDR3 is TGTGCCAGCAGCCAAACAGGTGGGAGGGACGAGCAGTACTTC.

This clonotype was recorded many times. The CDR3 here is CASSYAGTETQYF. The CDR3 nucleotides are TGTGCCAGCAGTTATGCGGGGACGGAGACCCAGTACTTC. This rearrangement joins TRBV28 to TRBJ2-5, with a weak D call TRBD2 (6 bases). Germline CDR1 is MDHEN and CDR2 is SYDVKM. This CDR3 has 13 residues. The V end lost 4 bases, the J end lost 5 bases, and 11 bases lay between the germline ends.

In its sample, this clonotype was seen many times. The V and J genes are TRBV30 and TRBJ1-1; D remains ambiguous. With 4 bases removed from V and 2 bases from J, the gap between germline ends came to 17 bases. Germline CDR1 reads GTSNPN; CDR2 reads SVGIG (reference sequence). This CDR3 is built from 15 residues. The CDR3 loop is CAWNSLLMGNTEAFF. CDR3 coding DNA: TGTGCCTGGAACTCCCTCTTAATGGGAAACACTGAAGCTTTCTTT.

In its sample, this clonotype was seen many times. This chain uses TRBV12-3 or TRBV12-4 with TRBJ2-2; 13 bases map to TRBD2. CDR3 length: 16 amino acids. Trimming cost V 5 bases and J 4 bases; bases outside gene matches: 4. CDR3 sequence: CASSGLAGEVTGELFF. CDR3 sequence (DNA): TGTGCCAGCAGTGGACTAGCGGGAGAGGTCACCGGGGAGCTGTTTTTT.

The table lists this clonotype with many counts. This sequence joins TRBV24-1 and TRBJ2-2; no firm D call. V was clipped by 1 base and J by 6 bases, with 8 bases between them. The germline gives CDR1 KGHDR, CDR2 SFDVKD. The CDR3 runs to 14 residues. In DNA, the CDR3 is TGTGCCACCAGTGATTTCTCGATCGCCGGGGAGCTGTTTTTT. Its translation: CATSDFSIAGELFF.

Within the sample, this clonotype is medium-sized (0.01 to 0.1%). V is TRBV6-4 and J is TRBJ2-3; TRBD1 agrees at 10 bases. The trim removed 2 bases at V and 4 bases at J, leaving 0 bases unmatched. The V gene's germline CDR1 is MRHNA and CDR2 SNTAGT. This CDR3 contains 14 residues. CDR3 region: CASSDGTGADTQYF. In nucleotides, the CDR3 is TGTGCCAGCAGTGACGGGACAGGGGCAGATACGCAGTATTTT.

The chain is built from TRBV4-3 and TRBJ2-3; possible D gene TRBD1, 6 bases. Germline V gives CDR1 LGHNA, CDR2 YSLEER. Trimming pared 1 base from V and 4 bases from J, leaving 9 bases between. This CDR3 has 14 amino acids. The CDR3 sequence is CASSQVSGADTQYF. For the CDR3, the DNA is TGCGCCAGCAGCCAAGTTTCAGGGGCAGATACGCAGTATTTT.

This clonotype is medium-sized by share. V gene TRBV6-5 combines with J gene TRBJ2-5, with D hard to call. The CDR3 length is 14 residues. Germline assignment: CDR1 MNHEY and CDR2 SVGAGI. Trimming pared 0 bases from V and 7 bases from J, leaving 12 bases between. The chain's CDR3 is CASSYSILSGTQYF. The DNA of the CDR3 is TGTGCCAGCAGTTACTCGATACTCTCGGGGACCCAGTACTTC.

This clonotype is labeled medium-sized. The chain combines TRBV28 with TRBJ2-5; D call uncertain. The CDR3 runs 10 residues. The germline CDR1 and CDR2 sequences are MDHEN and SYDVKM. V dropped 6 bases and J dropped 7 bases, with 6 bases sitting between them. CDR3 bases: TGTGCCAGCAGGTCCGTGACCCAGTACTTC. It specifies CASRSVTQYF.

This clonotype has at least ten counts. This chain uses TRBV5-1 with TRBJ1-3, with D perhaps matching TRBD1 (6 bases). Germline-derived CDR1 and CDR2 are SGHRS and YFSETQ. Trimming took 5 bases from V and 1 from J, leaving 25 bases between them. The CDR3 totals 19 residues. CDR3 in amino acids: CASSHTGTIRGKSGNTIYF. DNA for the CDR3: TGCGCCAGCAGTCACACCGGGACAATTCGAGGAAAATCTGGAAACACCATATATTTT. Variable domain in full (rest from reference TRBV5-1 and TRBJ1-3): KAGVTQTPRYLIKTRGQQVTLSCSPISGHRSVSWYQQTPGQGLQFLFEYFSETQRNKGNFPGRFSGRQFSNSRSEMNVSTLELGDSALYLCASSHTGTIRGKSGNTIYFGEGSWLTVV.

In this sample, this clonotype is medium-sized (0.01 to 0.1%). The genes are TRBV7-9 and TRBJ2-7; either TRBD1 or TRBD2 may fit D (5 bases each). Trimming took 8 bases from V and 0 from J, leaving 17 bases between them. CDR1 is SEHNR, CDR2 FQNEAQ, per germline (reference sequence). The length of the CDR3 is 15 residues. The CDR3 DNA reads TGTGCCAGCGTCCCCCCGGGGCGAGTCTCCTACGAGCAGTACTTC. Protein: CASVPPGRVSYEQYF.

This clonotype is labeled as large. The V gene is TRBV14, the J gene TRBJ2-1; 12 nucleotides line up with TRBD2. The germline gives CDR1 SGHDN, CDR2 FVKESK. The CDR3 is made up of 16 amino acids. V dropped 5 bases and J dropped 6; count of bases not matched to a gene: 8. In DNA form, the CDR3 reads TGTGCCAGCAGCGAATTCACGGGACTAGCGGGCAATGAGCAGTTCTTC. Its translation is CASSEFTGLAGNEQFF.

In its sample, this clonotype was seen once. A junction boundary mismatches the germline segment, possibly from a read error. This chain joins TRBV5-1 and TRBJ2-7; the match to TRBD2 covers 7 bases. Germline CDR1 SGHRS, CDR2 YFSETQ. This CDR3 spans 14 amino acids. This chain's CDR3 is CASTLGTTGGEQYF. Here the CDR3 DNA reads TGCGCCAGCACCTTGGGTACCACGGGGGGCGAGCAGTACTTC.

This clonotype showed up just a few times. The chain couples TRBV6-1 to TRBJ2-5; D not resolved. Trimming stripped 6 bases from V and 3 bases from J, with 8 bases between. This CDR3 comprises 12 residues. Per germline, CDR1 MNHNS and CDR2 SASEGT. The CDR3: CASSALEETQYF. The CDR3, as DNA: TGTGCCAGCAGCGCTCTCGAAGAGACCCAGTACTTC.

This clonotype was observed at least ten times. The J gene is TRBJ2-1, the V gene TRBV3-1; 12 bases align to TRBD2. CDR1 is LGHDT and CDR2 is YNNKEL in the germline V gene (reference sequence). V shed 0 bases, J shed 7 bases, and the junction held 7 bases outside the gene matches. CDR3 length: 17 residues. CDR3 sequence: CASSQDIGLAGKNEQFF. The CDR3 DNA sequence: TGTGCCAGCAGCCAAGATATCGGACTAGCGGGGAAGAATGAGCAGTTCTTC.

V gene TRBV30 combines with J gene TRBJ1-1, with a possible D match to TRBD1 (6 bases). The CDR3 has 12 residues. The germline V gene encodes CDR1 GTSNPN and CDR2 SVGIG (reference sequence). V was clipped by 3 bases and J by 1 base, with 6 bases between them. CDR3 coding DNA: TGTGCCTGGAGGACAGGGAACACTGAAGCTTTCTTT. This translates into CAWRTGNTEAFF. The complete variable domain, with remaining parts taken from reference TRBV30 and TRBJ1-1, reads SQTIHQWPATLVQPVGSPLSLECTVEGTSNPNLYWYRQAAGRGLQLLFYSVGIGQISSEVPQNLSASRPQDRQFILSSKKLLLSDSGFYLCAWRTGNTEAFFGQGTRLTVV.

This clonotype was detected ten times or more. This sequence joins TRBV12-3 or TRBV12-4 and TRBJ2-5, with a tentative D call TRBD1 (5 bases). V lost 3 bases, J lost 2 bases, and 19 bases lay in between. This CDR3 has 17 residues. The CDR3 is CASSFRDGHSAQETQYF. The DNA for the CDR3 is TGTGCCAGCAGTTTTCGCGATGGACATTCGGCACAAGAGACCCAGTACTTC.

This clonotype is deemed medium-sized. V is TRBV29-1 and J is TRBJ1-2, with TRBD1 matching 11 bases. CDR3 length: 13 residues. Germline V gene data show CDR1 as SQVTM and CDR2 as ANQGSEA. Trimming took 4 bases from V and 5 from J; bases not matched to a gene: 3. The DNA for the CDR3 is TGCAGCGTTGTCGGACAGGGGGCGTATGGCTACACCTTC. Translating gives CSVVGQGAYGYTF.

This clonotype was detected ten times or more. The chain combines TRBV7-2 with TRBJ1-5, with 9 bases identical to TRBD1. CDR1 is SGHTA, CDR2 FQGNSA, per germline. The junction had 3 bases not matched to a gene; V was cut back by 2 bases and J by 1 base. The CDR3 runs 16 residues. CDR3 loop: CASSLMTGGSNQPQHF. In nucleotides, the CDR3 is TGTGCCAGCAGCTTAATGACAGGGGGGAGCAATCAGCCCCAGCATTTT.

This clonotype has at least ten counts. The chain recombines TRBV12-3 or TRBV12-4 with TRBJ2-2, with a possible D match to TRBD1 (5 bases). The V end was cut by 2 bases, the J end by 1 base, with 8 bases between. This CDR3 spans 15 amino acids. The CDR3 is CASSLRQGNTGELFF. CDR3 in DNA: TGTGCCAGCAGTTTAAGGCAGGGGAACACCGGGGAGCTGTTTTTT.

By share of the sample, this clonotype is medium-sized. J is TRBJ2-7 and V is TRBV18, with D possibly TRBD1 on 5 matching bases. Germline V lookup: CDR1 KGHSH, CDR2 LQKENI. Between the trimmed V and J ends, which lost 2 bases and 2 bases, there was a span of 10 bases. CDR3 size: 14 residues. CDR3 region: CASSPAAGTYEQYF. The CDR3 DNA is TGTGCCAGCTCACCAGCGGCAGGGACCTACGAGCAGTACTTC.

In its sample, this clonotype was seen a few times. This sequence joins TRBV7-2 and TRBJ2-7; 9 bases are shared with TRBD2. The CDR3 is made up of 15 amino acids. Unmatched junction bases numbered 8, after V lost 4 bases and J lost 4 bases. Germline CDR1 SGHTA, CDR2 FQGNSA. The CDR3: CASSSSGRPIYEQYF. CDR3 DNA sequence: TGTGCCAGCAGCTCCAGCGGGAGGCCTATTTACGAGCAGTACTTC.